The next 14 T cell receptor beta chains were all read from a single sample in a study of monozygotic twins with inflammatory bowel disease. TCRdb re-called the 5' RACE reads and shows each CDR3 protein once, DNA omitted. The table counts just over 300,000 distinct CDR3 sequences; over 5% lies in the top ten. Sequenced material: blood. The receptors shown here come from a human donor with ulcerative colitis or Crohn's disease, or a healthy co-twin of an affected twin (not recorded which).

The chain combines TRBV5-4 with TRBJ2-5; as DNA is missing, the TRBD1 call by TCRdb cannot be tested. The CDR3 runs to 13 residues. CDR1 and CDR2 from the germline V gene are SGHNT and YYREEE (reference sequence). This CDR3 reads CASSLVGEKTQYF.

The chain carries TRBV20-1 and TRBJ2-5; there is no DNA to check the TCRdb D call of TRBD2. This CDR3 has 16 residues. Germline V gene lookup returns CDR1 DFQATT and CDR2 SNEGSKA (reference sequence). CDR3 protein: CSARAPPPRGQETQYF.

V is TRBV5-1 and J is TRBJ2-1; the D gene TCRdb calls, TRBD2, cannot be checked with no DNA. The CDR3 runs 19 residues. Germline V gives CDR1 SGHRS, CDR2 YFSETQ. CDR3 sequence reads: CASSSPATTSGRYYNEQFF. Filled out from reference TRBV5-1 and TRBJ2-1, the complete variable domain reads KAGVTQTPRYLIKTRGQQVTLSCSPISGHRSVSWYQQTPGQGLQFLFEYFSETQRNKGNFPGRFSGRQFSNSRSEMNVSTLELGDSALYLCASSSPATTSGRYYNEQFFGPGTRLTVL.

The rearrangement links TRBV2 to TRBJ2-3; with no DNA, the TCRdb D assignment of TRBD2 cannot be verified. The CDR3 is made up of 14 amino acids. From germline, CDR1 is SNHLY and CDR2 FYNNEI. The CDR3 loop is CASLWRGSTDTQYF.

The chain uses TRBV7-9 and TRBJ2-1. The germline CDR1 and CDR2 sequences are SEHNR and FQNEAQ (reference sequence). The CDR3 has 13 residues. The CDR3 reads CASTVLVYHEQFF.

This chain uses TRBV29-1 with TRBJ2-5. Germline CDR1 reads SQVTM; CDR2 reads ANQGSEA. The CDR3 sequence is 12 residues long. CDR3 protein: CSVDLLQETQYF. The complete variable domain, with remaining parts taken from reference TRBV29-1 and TRBJ2-5, reads SAVISQKPSRDICQRGTSLTIQCQVDSQVTMMFWYRQQPGQSLTLIATANQGSEATYESGFVIDKFPISRPNLTFSTLTVSNMSPEDSSIYLCSVDLLQETQYFGPGTRLLVL.

This chain links TRBV5-1 with TRBJ1-2; lacking DNA, the TRBD1 call made by TCRdb goes unchecked. Germline V gene sequence: CDR1 SGHRS, CDR2 YFSETQ. The CDR3 runs 17 residues. CDR3 sequence reads: CASSLIPPGQGFYGYTF.

The chain joins TRBV7-2 to TRBJ2-5; TCRdb reports TRBD2, a call that lacks DNA to check it against. The germline V gene has CDR1 SGHTA and CDR2 FQGNSA. The CDR3 consists of 17 residues. The CDR3 sequence: CASSLTSGGGRQETQYF.

This chain connects TRBV29-1 to TRBJ2-1; lacking DNA, the TRBD2 call made by TCRdb goes unchecked. This CDR3 is 17 amino acids long. Germline-derived CDR1 and CDR2 are SQVTM and ANQGSEA. The CDR3 here is CSTQKGTSGSSYNEQFF.

The chain combines TRBV18 with TRBJ2-5; TCRdb's D call, TRBD1, is unchecked because there is no DNA. Germline V gene data show CDR1 as KGHSH and CDR2 as LQKENI. The CDR3 has 14 amino acids. The CDR3 is CASSPTGGIETQYF.

V and J are TRBV4-2 and TRBJ2-7; the D call of TRBD1 rests on TCRdb alone, since no DNA is present to check it. This CDR3 comprises 15 residues. Germline CDR1 reads LGHNA; CDR2 reads YNFKEQ. The CDR3 protein is CASSRGTGGFYEQYF.

This sequence joins TRBV12-3 or TRBV12-4 and TRBJ2-7; without DNA, the TCRdb call of TRBD1 cannot be checked. The CDR3 covers 14 residues. This chain's CDR3 is CASRYGTQTYEQYF.

The chain links TRBV4-3 to TRBJ2-4. The CDR3 extends over 15 amino acids. CDR1 is LGHNA, CDR2 YSLEER, per germline. Here the CDR3 reads CASSQDQLAKNIQYF.

This chain uses TRBV20-1 with TRBJ2-2; TCRdb indicates TRBD1, and absent DNA this call remains unverified. Germline V CDR1 and CDR2: DFQATT, SNEGSKA (reference sequence). The CDR3 spans 16 residues. CDR3 loop: CSARVGDRANTGELFF.